These 27 T cell receptor beta chains were all obtained from the same sample, sequenced in a study of blood T cells in healthy people across ages. Combining a sample-barcoded 5' primer with a J-beta primer mix, a second PCR ran for roughly 7 to 11 cycles. From the 5' RACE reads, TCRdb called clonotypes with MiXCR, one entry per CDR3 protein. Here the sample spans 800,000 to 950,000 distinct CDR3 sequences, roughly 28% being singletons. These same data were also listed under a study on T cells of mothers and their children.

The sample comprised blood. Source of these receptors: a woman between 35 and 50 years old in good health.

The chain has TRBV5-1 and TRBJ2-1; possible D gene TRBD1, 5 bases. The CDR3 is made up of 15 amino acids. Germline loops: CDR1 SGHRS, CDR2 YFSETQ. V lost 2 bases, J lost 8 bases, and 17 bases lay in between. The CDR3 loop reads CASSFRQGVGDEQFF. In nucleotides, the CDR3 is TGCGCCAGCAGCTTCCGGCAGGGTGTTGGGGATGAGCAGTTCTTC. Variable domain in full (rest from reference TRBV5-1 and TRBJ2-1): KAGVTQTPRYLIKTRGQQVTLSCSPISGHRSVSWYQQTPGQGLQFLFEYFSETQRNKGNFPGRFSGRQFSNSRSEMNVSTLELGDSALYLCASSFRQGVGDEQFFGPGTRLTVL.

Regarding this clonotype: A read error may be the cause here, since a much bigger clone is one base away. V and J are TRBV20-1 and TRBJ2-1; 7 bases agree with TRBD2. The DNA end is a closer match to TRBJ2-7, so the J assignment may be wrong. Germline values: CDR1 DFQATT, CDR2 SNEGSKA (reference sequence). The CDR3 runs 15 residues. CDR3 loop: CSASPYSGSYNEQYF. CDR3 in DNA: TGCAGTGCTTCGCCGTATAGCGGGTCTTACAATGAGCAGTACTTC.

Comment on this clonotype: The junction departs from germline at one end; a sequencing error may be responsible. The chain links TRBV3-1 to TRBJ2-3, with 15 bases identical to TRBD2. CDR1 is LGHDT and CDR2 is YNNKEL in the germline V gene (reference sequence). The CDR3 loop spans 15 amino acids. CDR3 DNA sequence: TGTGCCGGCAGTAACGGGACTAGCGGGGGGCCGAACCAGTATTTT. As protein: CAGSNGTSGGPNQYF.

This clonotype was detected a few times. This sequence joins TRBV18 and TRBJ1-2, with D maybe TRBD1 (6 bases). There are 14 residues in the CDR3. CDR1 is KGHSH, CDR2 LQKENI, per germline. With 6 bases removed from V and 5 bases from J, the gap between germline ends came to 16 bases. DNA for the CDR3: TGTGCCAGCTCCACACGTCAGGGGAAGTATGGCTACACCTTC. Its protein product is CASSTRQGKYGYTF.

About this clonotype itself: This may come from a read error, since a much larger clone is one base off. V usage is TRBV7-2 and J usage is TRBJ1-2; D uncertain. CDR3 length: 17 amino acids. V was pared by 3 bases and J by 6 bases, with 23 bases between. Germline V gene data show CDR1 as SGHTA and CDR2 as FQGNSA. CDR3 DNA sequence: TGTGCCAGCAGCTTGACCAGCGTTCGGATAGTAGCTGATGGCTACACCTTC. Protein product: CASSLTSVRIVADGYTF.

As for this clonotype: An end of the junction differs from the germline gene, which may be a read error. The V call is TRBV14, the J call TRBJ2-1, with D perhaps matching TRBD1 or TRBD2 (5 bases each). The CDR3 is 15 amino acids. Germline V gene lookup returns CDR1 SGHDN and CDR2 FVKESK. For the CDR3, the DNA is TGTACCAGCAACCAAGATCGGGACGTGTACAATGAGCAGTTCTTC. Its protein is CTSNQDRDVYNEQFF.

In this sample, this clonotype turned up once. This may arise from a read error, as a much more abundant clone is one base away. The chain carries TRBV20-1 and TRBJ2-4, with TRBD1 matching 8 bases. Germline V gene sequence: CDR1 DFQATT, CDR2 SNEGSKA (reference sequence). V dropped 4 bases and J dropped 14; count of bases not matched to a gene: 7. The CDR3 runs 11 residues. The CDR3 DNA follows: TGCAGTGCTACCAGGGACAGGATGGAGTACTTC. Amino acids: CSATRDRMEYF.

This clonotype was seen many times. The chain combines TRBV4-1 with TRBJ2-1, with 9 nucleotides matching TRBD2. CDR1 and CDR2 (germline): MGHRA, YSYEKL. CDR3 length: 16 amino acids. The ends lost 3 bases at V and 6 bases at J; junction bases unmatched: 9. CDR3 DNA sequence: TGCGCCAGCAGCCATGTAGCGGGGGCCGGGGCCAATGAGCAGTTCTTC. Translated: CASSHVAGAGANEQFF.

This clonotype showed up many times. This sequence joins TRBV5-1 and TRBJ2-5; TRBD1 is a possible D gene (5 bases). Trimming left V 0 bases short and J 1 base short, with 10 bases between. This CDR3 spans 15 amino acids. CDR1 is SGHRS, CDR2 YFSETQ, per germline. Here the CDR3 DNA reads TGCGCCAGCAGCTTGGCTCAGGGTCCCCAAGAGACCCAGTACTTC. Translated: CASSLAQGPQETQYF. Full variable domain (outside the CDR3, taken from reference TRBV5-1 and TRBJ2-5): KAGVTQTPRYLIKTRGQQVTLSCSPISGHRSVSWYQQTPGQGLQFLFEYFSETQRNKGNFPGRFSGRQFSNSRSEMNVSTLELGDSALYLCASSLAQGPQETQYFGPGTRLLVL.

The chain employs TRBV4-1 and TRBJ2-1; TRBD1 is a possible D gene (5 bases). The germline CDR1 and CDR2 sequences are MGHRA and YSYEKL. Trimming took off 0 bases at V and 1 base at J, with 13 bases between the two ends. The CDR3 has 17 amino acids. The CDR3 loop reads CASSQDLPRASYNEQFF. The CDR3 region has the DNA TGCGCCAGCAGCCAAGATCTCCCCAGGGCGTCCTACAATGAGCAGTTCTTC.

The sample holds many counts of this clonotype. V and J are TRBV9 and TRBJ2-3; the D is unclear. Germline loops: CDR1 SGDLS, CDR2 YYNGEE. The CDR3 sequence is 12 residues long. The V end was cut by 2 bases, the J end by 8 bases, with 9 bases between. This chain's CDR3 is CASSVPRGTQYF. The DNA of the CDR3 is TGTGCCAGCAGCGTGCCGCGTGGTACGCAGTATTTT.

This clonotype occurred a few times. The chain employs TRBV4-1 and TRBJ1-2; D is unclear. Deletions cut 5 bases from V and 4 bases from J, with 14 bases between. Germline V gene sequence: CDR1 MGHRA, CDR2 YSYEKL. The CDR3 runs to 14 residues. In nucleotides, the CDR3 is TGCGCCAGCAGCTTATCGGACGCAGCCTATGGCTACACCTTC. It is translated as CASSLSDAAYGYTF.

This sequence joins TRBV7-9 and TRBJ2-7; D ambiguous. Germline-derived CDR1 and CDR2 are SEHNR and FQNEAQ (reference sequence). V lost 1 base to trimming and J lost 5 bases, with 18 bases between them. The CDR3 totals 16 residues. CDR3 nucleotide sequence: TGTGCCAGCAGCTTAGGCGAAGGTCAGCCGAACAACGAGCAGTACTTC. Its translation is CASSLGEGQPNNEQYF.

A single count supports this clonotype. A much bigger clone sits one base away, suggesting this may be a read error. This chain links TRBV7-9 with TRBJ2-5, with D perhaps matching TRBD2 (6 bases). The V and J ends lost 5 bases and 5 bases respectively, with 15 bases between them. Germline CDR1 is SEHNR and CDR2 is FQNEAQ (reference sequence). The CDR3 is made up of 14 amino acids. CDR3 sequence: CASSRDSLGETQYF. CDR3 sequence (DNA): TGTGCCAGCAGCCGGGACTCTTTGGGGGAGACCCAGTACTTC.

This clonotype was detected ten times or more. This chain uses TRBV7-8 with TRBJ2-7; tentatively, D is TRBD1 (5 bases). Trimming removed 5 bases at V and 1 base at J, with 9 bases between. The CDR3 has 13 amino acids. Germline CDR1 SGHVS, CDR2 FQNEAQ. This chain's CDR3 is CASSGRVSYEQYF. The CDR3 nucleotides read TGTGCCAGCAGCGGCAGGGTTTCCTACGAGCAGTACTTC.

The genes are TRBV20-1 and TRBJ2-7, with D unclear. Germline V gene sequence: CDR1 DFQATT, CDR2 SNEGSKA (reference sequence). The CDR3 is made up of 13 amino acids. V lost 5 bases, J lost 0 bases, and 11 bases lay in between. CDR3: CSAHWPRSYEQYF. The CDR3 bases are TGCAGTGCTCACTGGCCTCGCTCCTACGAGCAGTACTTC.

This clonotype was observed a handful of times. The chain couples TRBV4-2 to TRBJ1-1; D remains unclear. This CDR3 has 13 residues. V lost 0 bases and J lost 5, with 7 bases in between. CDR1 and CDR2 (germline): LGHNA, YNFKEQ. In DNA, the CDR3 is TGTGCCAGCAGCCAAGATCCGTTGACTGAAGCTTTCTTT. It translates to CASSQDPLTEAFF.

This clonotype was recorded many times. The chain carries TRBV14 and TRBJ2-6; D is unclear. V was trimmed by 3 bases and J by 3 bases, leaving 15 bases between them. The CDR3 totals 17 residues. The V gene's germline CDR1 is SGHDN and CDR2 FVKESK. DNA for the CDR3: TGTGCCAGCAGCCAGTTAGGTGTAGGTATTGGGGCCAACGTCCTGACTTTC. This translates into CASSQLGVGIGANVLTF.

The CDR3: CASSEETLVFPYEQYF. The CDR3, as DNA: TGTGCCAGCAGTGAAGAGACCCTAGTATTTCCCTACGAGCAGTACTTC. This rearrangement joins TRBV6-1 to TRBJ2-5; D not resolved. The J call may not be correct, given that the DNA end is closer to TRBJ2-7. The germline V gene has CDR1 MNHNS and CDR2 SASEGT. CDR3 length: 16 amino acids.

This chain uses TRBV2 with TRBJ1-1, with D unresolved. The germline V gene encodes CDR1 SNHLY and CDR2 FYNNEI. Between the trimmed V and J ends, which lost 4 bases and 5 bases, there was a span of 14 bases. This CDR3 is built from 14 residues. The CDR3 region has the DNA TGTGCCAGCAGTGCCACTATAATCGGGACTGAAGCTTTCTTT. It encodes CASSATIIGTEAFF.

This rearrangement joins TRBV27 to TRBJ1-1, with D possibly matching TRBD1 (5 bases). The CDR3 loop spans 16 amino acids. V was shortened by 0 bases and J by 0 bases, with 11 bases between the two germline ends. The germline gives CDR1 MNHEY, CDR2 SMNVEV (reference sequence). The chain's CDR3 is CASSLSGGIMNTEAFF. The CDR3 DNA sequence: TGTGCCAGCAGTTTATCCGGGGGGATTATGAACACTGAAGCTTTCTTT.

With regard to this clonotype: The junction differs from germline at one of its ends, possibly a read error. This sequence joins TRBV6-2 or TRBV6-3 and TRBJ1-2, with a tentative D call TRBD1 (6 bases). This CDR3 contains 15 residues. Germline V gene sequence: CDR1 MNHEY, CDR2 SVGEGT. The chain's CDR3 is CTSSQQLTTGSGYTF. CDR3 coding DNA: TGTACCAGCAGCCAACAGCTAACCACAGGGTCTGGCTACACCTTC.

This clonotype has only a few counts. The V and J genes are TRBV13 and TRBJ2-6, with D tentatively TRBD1 (6 bases). The CDR3 has 15 amino acids. Trimming stripped 4 bases from V and 5 bases from J, with 12 bases between. The germline V gene encodes CDR1 PRHDT and CDR2 FYEKMQ (reference sequence). This chain's CDR3 is CASSYRDIRANVLTF. The CDR3 nucleotides read TGTGCCAGCAGCTACCGGGACATCCGGGCCAACGTCCTGACTTTC.

This chain links TRBV11-2 with TRBJ1-2, with D perhaps matching TRBD1 (6 bases). The V gene's germline CDR1 is SGHAT and CDR2 FQNNGV. The CDR3 consists of 13 residues. With 3 bases removed from V and 7 bases from J, the gap between germline ends came to 12 bases. The CDR3 DNA follows: TGTGCCAGCAGCTTGGGGGCTCAGGGTGGCTACACCTTC. This codes for CASSLGAQGGYTF.

Ten or more counts support this clonotype. This chain uses TRBV18 with TRBJ2-7; no firm D call. V dropped 6 bases and J dropped 5 bases, with 11 bases sitting between them. Germline V lookup: CDR1 KGHSH, CDR2 LQKENI. The CDR3 has 12 residues. The CDR3 sequence is CASSGLADEQYF. The CDR3 coding sequence is TGTGCCAGCTCCGGTCTCGCGGACGAGCAGTACTTC. Full variable domain (remainder filled in from reference TRBV18 and TRBJ2-7): NAGVMQNPRHLVRRRGQEARLRCSPMKGHSHVYWYRQLPEEGLKFMVYLQKENIIDESGMPKERFSAEFPKEGPSILRIQQVVRGDSAAYFCASSGLADEQYFGPGTRLTVT.

J is TRBJ2-5 and V is TRBV29-1; 12 bases line up with TRBD2. The CDR3 contains 15 residues. The trim removed 3 bases at V and 5 bases at J, leaving 7 bases unmatched. Looked up from germline, CDR1 is SQVTM and CDR2 is ANQGSEA. The CDR3: CSVETSGGRGETQYF. The CDR3 coding sequence is TGCAGCGTTGAGACTAGCGGGGGCCGAGGGGAGACCCAGTACTTC.

This clonotype was counted between two and nine times. V and J are TRBV3-1 and TRBJ2-1; TRBD2 matches 9 bases. V lost 1 base, J lost 4 bases, and 5 bases stayed unmatched. The germline CDR1 and CDR2 sequences are LGHDT and YNNKEL (reference sequence). This CDR3 is built from 16 residues. In DNA form, the CDR3 reads TGTGCCAGCAGCCAAGGGGCGGGGGGGCCGTACAATGAGCAGTTCTTC. Its translation is CASSQGAGGPYNEQFF.